This T cell receptor (beta chain) is from a study of T cells in localized non-small cell lung cancer. Study conclusions and caveats: Heterogeneity remains possible because sequencing was limited to only one tumor region.

Here immunoSEQ multiplex PCR was the method, and the copy in TCRdb shows in-frame clones only, minus some. The table has some 30,000 clones, just over 85% seen once. Trimming removed 1 base from V and 5 bases from J, with 17 bases in between. In germline, CDR1 is LNHDA, CDR2 SQIVND (reference sequence). The CDR3 length is 16 residues. Worth noting for this clone: Antigen unknown.

The genes are TRBV19 and TRBJ1-1; D is undetermined. This sequence was found in a male donor at least 60 years old with stage III lung adenocarcinoma. The starting material was peripheral blood, obtained before any cancer treatment. The CDR3 loop is CASSIVSATTATEAFF. In DNA, the CDR3 is TGTGCCAGTAGTATAGTCTCAGCAACCACGGCGACTGAAGCTTTCTTT.